This is a list of T cell receptor beta chains from one sample in a study of Ad26.COV2.S vaccination and SARS-CoV-2 variants. The repertoire was sequenced with immunoSEQ multiplex PCR; TCRdb's copy has only in-frame clones and lacks some. The data show approximately 360,000 clones, about 83% seen once. This material consisted of peripheral blood, taken in a trial of Ad26.COV2.S vaccine versus placebo. The receptors shown here come from a person aged 18-65 years who received the Ad26.COV2.S COVID-19 vaccine or a placebo. Each CDR3 is given with its conserved first and last residue. Fields, in order: clone size, V gene, J gene, D gene, CDR3 protein, CDR3 DNA. The D gene is left open where the match is weak. Rows may omit the clone size; those that give it use once, few, many or a size class.

size: -
V: TRBV5-4
J: TRBJ2-2
D: -
CDR3: CASSSQRVTGELFF
DNA: TGTGCCAGCAGCTCCCAGAGGGTGACCGGGGAGCTGTTTTTT

size: -
V: TRBV5-1
J: TRBJ2-3
D: TRBD2
CDR3: CASSLAGTSGADTQYF
DNA: TGCGCCAGCAGCTTGGCCGGCACTAGCGGGGCAGATACGCAGTATTTT

size: -
V: TRBV29-1
J: TRBJ2-7
D: -
CDR3: CSALGGSYEQYF
DNA: TGCAGCGCTCTTGGGGGGTCCTACGAGCAGTACTTC

size: -
V: TRBV5-6
J: TRBJ1-2
D: TRBD1
CDR3: CASSTGQGGYGYTF
DNA: TGTGCCAGCAGCACCGGACAGGGAGGCTATGGCTACACCTTC

size: -
V: TRBV9
J: TRBJ2-7
D: TRBD2
CDR3: CASSVEGLAGYEQYF
DNA: TGTGCCAGCAGCGTAGAGGGTCTAGCGGGCTACGAGCAGTACTTC

size: -
V: TRBV5-6
J: TRBJ1-2
D: -
CDR3: CASSLGWQFYGYTF
DNA: TGTGCCAGCAGCTTGGGCTGGCAGTTCTATGGCTACACCTTC

size: -
V: TRBV5-1
J: TRBJ2-3
D: -
CDR3: CASSMEDSEDTQYF
DNA: TGCGCCAGCAGCATGGAAGACTCGGAAGATACGCAGTATTTT

size: -
V: TRBV27
J: TRBJ2-3
D: -
CDR3: CASRVVTVPHTQYF
DNA: TGTGCCAGCAGGGTCGTGACGGTACCACATACGCAGTATTTT

size: once
V: TRBV5-1
J: TRBJ1-4
D: -
CDR3: CASSWGTTTNEKLFF
DNA: TGCGCCAGCAGCTGGGGAACCACAACTAATGAAAAACTGTTTTTT

size: -
V: TRBV7-2
J: TRBJ1-1
D: TRBD1
CDR3: CASSSTGATEAFF
DNA: TGTGCCAGCAGCTCTACAGGGGCGACTGAAGCTTTCTTT

size: -
V: TRBV24-1
J: TRBJ1-2
D: -
CDR3: CATSEKGQVRDGYTF
DNA: TGTGCCACCAGTGAAAAGGGACAAGTGCGGGATGGCTACACCTTC

size: few
V: TRBV9
J: TRBJ2-1
D: -
CDR3: CASSVQETEQFF
DNA: TGTGCCAGCAGCGTTCAGGAAACTGAGCAGTTCTTC

size: -
V: TRBV23-1
J: TRBJ1-3
D: -
CDR3: CASSQSMGGKGNTIYF
DNA: TGCGCCAGCAGTCAATCGATGGGGGGAAAGGGAAACACCATATATTTT

size: -
V: TRBV5-1
J: TRBJ2-2
D: -
CDR3: CASSLERGTGELFF
DNA: TGCGCCAGCAGCTTGGAGAGGGGCACCGGGGAGCTGTTTTTT

size: -
V: TRBV18
J: TRBJ1-5
D: -
CDR3: CASARESNQPQHF
DNA: TGTGCCAGCGCCAGGGAAAGCAATCAGCCCCAGCATTTT